The clone carrying this T cell receptor (beta chain) was counted ten times or more. Antigen unknown. The CDR3 regions of TCR beta were amplified from RNA transcripts. TCR CDR3 underwent first-round RT-PCR with the HTBI primer set. MiXCR, run by TCRdb on the multiplex PCR reads, gives a single entry per CDR3 protein. The table has hundreds of thousands of distinct CDR3 sequences, over 12% seen once. The germline V gene has CDR1 SGHTA and CDR2 FQGNSA. The CDR3 runs to 13 residues. V lost 4 bases and J 7 bases, leaving 10 bases between the germline ends. The sample belongs to a study of T cells in Graves' hyperthyroidism and ophthalmopathy. Study details: At initial diagnosis, before any treatment had begun, peripheral blood was obtained.

Study results and limitations: A median about 6.2 months before onset, the model predicted ophthalmopathy.

Patients having uncontrolled infection, another autoimmune disease, pregnancy or lactation were not included. Diagnoses were made from clinical symptoms, serum measures (thyroxine and TRAb), thyroid ultrasound and orbital computed tomography. Sequencing used blood. The clonotype comes from a middle-aged woman with Graves' ophthalmopathy. The gene calls are TRBV7-2 and TRBJ2-2; no reliable D call. CDR3 sequence reads: CASSSQPGGELFF. The CDR3, as DNA: TGTGCCAGCAGCTCTCAGCCCGGCGGGGAGCTGTTTTTT.